Each of the 30 T cell receptor beta chains below was sequenced from the same sample in a study of PD-L1 blockade in urothelial cancer. As to time point: pretreatment peripheral blood. Assay: immunoSEQ multiplex PCR; the TCRdb copy retains only in-frame clones and omits some. Here the sample spans 60,000 to 70,000 clones, about 81% being singletons. Specimen: PBMCs, collected around atezolizumab (anti-PD-L1) treatment. These receptors were collected from a man between 65 and 80 years old with urothelial cancer.

The chain has TRBV10-3 and TRBJ2-5; 7 bases align to TRBD1. V gave up 10 bases and J gave up 5 bases; unmatched junction bases: 25. From germline, CDR1 is ENHRY and CDR2 SYGVKD. There are 18 residues in the CDR3. CDR3 nucleotide sequence: TGTGCCACCACAGAGGGGGACAGACCGGGACCTTCGGAGGAGACCCAGTACTTC. Translating gives CATTEGDRPGPSEETQYF.

This chain links TRBV15 with TRBJ2-1; 9 bases fit TRBD2. The CDR3 loop spans 15 amino acids. Germline V gene sequence: CDR1 LNHNV, CDR2 YYDKDF (reference sequence). The trim removed 0 bases at V and 9 bases at J, leaving 6 bases unmatched. CDR3 nucleotides: TGTGCCACCAGCAGAGAGGCGGGAGGGCCCTCTGAGCAGTTCTTC. Residues: CATSREAGGPSEQFF.

A remark on this clone: This could be a read error, since a much larger clone is one nucleotide away. This chain joins TRBV11-1 and TRBJ1-5; D might be TRBD1 (5 bases). CDR3 length equals 14 residues. CDR1 is SGHAT and CDR2 is FQDESV in the germline V gene (reference sequence). V shed 1 base and J shed 4 bases, with 8 bases lying between them. CDR3 DNA sequence: TGTGCCAGCAGCTTAGGGGGCAGAAATCAGCCCCAGCATTTT. It translates to CASSLGGRNQPQHF.

The chain joins TRBV10-3 to TRBJ2-7, with a possible D match to TRBD2 (5 bases). V was cut by 6 bases and J by 3 bases, with 15 bases left in between. Germline values: CDR1 ENHRY, CDR2 SYGVKD. This CDR3 is 14 amino acids long. This CDR3 is CAIRTGEVNYEQYF. CDR3 bases: TGTGCCATCAGGACCGGGGAAGTCAACTACGAGCAGTACTTC.

The sample holds one count of this clone. J is TRBJ2-1 and V is TRBV5-4; TRBD2 might be the D (7 bases). Trimming took off 4 bases at V and 1 base at J, with 15 bases between the two ends. This CDR3 spans 16 amino acids. Per the germline V gene, CDR1 is SGHNT and CDR2 is YYREEE (reference sequence). The CDR3 is CASSREGQGSYNEQFF. DNA for the CDR3: TGTGCCAGCAGCAGGGAGGGCCAGGGGTCCTACAATGAGCAGTTCTTC. Full variable domain (missing parts from reference TRBV5-4 and TRBJ2-1): ETGVTQSPTHLIKTRGQQVTLRCSSQSGHNTVSWYQQALGQGPQFIFQYYREEENGRGNFPPRFSGLQFPNYSSELNVNALELDDSALYLCASSREGQGSYNEQFFGPGTRLTVL.

The chain is built from TRBV7-9 and TRBJ2-1, with 7 bases lining up with TRBD1. Germline loops: CDR1 SEHNR, CDR2 FQNEAQ (reference sequence). The CDR3 consists of 12 residues. Unmatched junction bases numbered 3, after V lost 4 bases and J lost 9 bases. In nucleotides, the CDR3 is TGTGCCAGCAGCTCCACAGGGGCTGAGCAGTTCTTC. This codes for CASSSTGAEQFF.

The chain couples TRBV19 to TRBJ1-5; the D is unclear. V was pared by 10 bases and J by 0 bases, with 10 bases between. Germline V CDR1 and CDR2: LNHDA, SQIVND (reference sequence). This CDR3 comprises 13 residues. CDR3 loop: CAIGFHSNQPQHF. Here the CDR3 DNA reads TGTGCCATCGGGTTTCATAGCAATCAGCCCCAGCATTTT.

J is TRBJ1-2 and V is TRBV7-2, with a possible D match to TRBD1 (5 bases). CDR3 length equals 15 residues. Germline loops: CDR1 SGHTA, CDR2 FQGNSA. V lost 0 bases and J lost 5, with 13 bases in between. The CDR3 coding sequence is TGTGCCAGCAGCTTAGCCACAGGAAACCCGTATGGCTACACCTTC. Its translation: CASSLATGNPYGYTF.

V usage is TRBV7-2 and J usage is TRBJ2-3; 9 bases are a match to TRBD2. This CDR3 spans 15 amino acids. Germline V gene lookup returns CDR1 SGHTA and CDR2 FQGNSA. Germline trimming cut 3 bases from V and 2 bases from J; bases unmatched to any gene: 3. The CDR3 is CASSFSSGNTDTQYF. In DNA, the CDR3 is TGTGCCAGCAGCTTTTCTAGCGGGAACACAGATACGCAGTATTTT. Variable domain in full (rest from reference TRBV7-2 and TRBJ2-3): GAGVSQSPSNKVTEKGKDVELRCDPISGHTALYWYRQSLGQGLEFLIYFQGNSAPDKSGLPSDRFSAERTGGSVSTLTIQRTQQEDSAVYLCASSFSSGNTDTQYFGPGTRLTVL.

This clone was counted between two and nine times. The genes are TRBV15 and TRBJ2-2, with 7 nucleotides matching TRBD2. V was clipped by 1 base and J by 7 bases; unmatched bases: 6. The CDR3 covers 15 residues. CDR1 and CDR2 (germline): LNHNV, YYDKDF (reference sequence). CDR3 sequence: CATSRAGTTGGELFF. CDR3 in DNA: TGTGCCACCAGCAGAGCTGGGACTACAGGCGGGGAGCTGTTTTTT.

This clone has just one count. The chain's CDR3 is CASSRDRGDQPQHF. The CDR3 DNA is TGTGCCAGCAGTAGGGACAGGGGAGATCAGCCCCAGCATTTT. The chain is built from TRBV2 and TRBJ1-5; the match to TRBD1 covers 10 bases. V lost 5 bases and J lost 5; bases outside the gene matches: 3. The CDR3 consists of 14 residues. Germline CDR1 is SNHLY and CDR2 is FYNNEI.

This chain links TRBV7-3 with TRBJ1-3; TRBD1 aligns across 10 bases. The CDR3 contains 16 residues. Trimming removed 2 bases from V and 2 bases from J; junction bases left unmatched: 3. CDR1 and CDR2 (germline): SGHTA, FQGTGA. CDR3 bases: TGTGCCAGCAGCTTAGCAGGGACAGGGGCTGGAAACACCATATATTTT. This gives the protein CASSLAGTGAGNTIYF.

This rearrangement joins TRBV19 to TRBJ1-5; the D gene is possibly TRBD1 (5 bases). The CDR3 covers 15 residues. Trimming took off 6 bases at V and 4 bases at J, with 16 bases between the two ends. The V gene's germline CDR1 is LNHDA and CDR2 SQIVND (reference sequence). In DNA, the CDR3 is TGTGCCAGTAGGATTGGACAAAATGGGAATCAGCCCCAGCATTTT. It is translated as CASRIGQNGNQPQHF.

The chain uses TRBV6-6 and TRBJ2-3; TRBD2 aligns across 7 bases. The CDR3 is 15 residues long. Losses at the gene ends were 6 bases for V and 0 bases for J; bases not matched to a gene: 6. CDR1 and CDR2 (germline): MNHNY, SVGAGI (reference sequence). This CDR3 reads CASSISGTSTDTQYF. CDR3 DNA sequence: TGTGCCAGCAGCATCAGCGGGACTAGCACAGATACGCAGTATTTT.

The J gene is TRBJ2-2, the V gene TRBV5-1, with a tentative D call TRBD2 (5 bases). The CDR3 sequence is 14 residues long. V lost 5 bases and J 3 bases, leaving 11 bases between the germline ends. CDR1 is SGHRS, CDR2 YFSETQ, per germline. CDR3 sequence: CASRERRYTGELFF. DNA for the CDR3: TGCGCCAGCAGAGAGCGGAGATACACCGGGGAGCTGTTTTTT.

The genes are TRBV5-8 and TRBJ2-7, with D possibly TRBD1 on 6 matching bases. The CDR3 has 14 residues. Between the trimmed V and J ends, which lost 5 bases and 4 bases, there was a span of 16 bases. The V gene's germline CDR1 is SGHTS and CDR2 YDEGEE. The CDR3 sequence: CASRTGTRTYEQYF. The DNA of the CDR3 is TGTGCCAGCAGAACCGGGACACGGACGTACGAGCAGTACTTC.

The chain is built from TRBV18 and TRBJ2-1; TRBD2 might be the D (6 bases). Trimming pared 4 bases from V and 6 bases from J, leaving 19 bases between. The CDR3 is 16 amino acids. The germline CDR1 and CDR2 sequences are KGHSH and LQKENI. The CDR3 region has the DNA TGTGCCAGCTCACTCCTGCGGGGTGCCTTGGGCAATGAGCAGTTCTTC. Protein: CASSLLRGALGNEQFF.

The rearrangement uses TRBV5-1 and TRBJ2-1; TRBD2 aligns across 9 bases. The germline V gene encodes CDR1 SGHRS and CDR2 YFSETQ. This CDR3 has 15 residues. Trimming took 0 bases from V and 8 from J; bases not matched to a gene: 6. Here the CDR3 reads CASSLDSGSWDEQFF. The CDR3 bases are TGCGCCAGCAGCTTGGATAGCGGGAGTTGGGATGAGCAGTTCTTC.

This rearrangement joins TRBV7-6 to TRBJ2-1; 15 bases align to TRBD2. The CDR3 consists of 19 residues. V shed 5 bases, J shed 8 bases, and the junction held 16 bases outside the gene matches. The germline V gene encodes CDR1 SGHVS and CDR2 FNYEAQ. The CDR3 protein is CASSNGLAGGFGSRDEQFF. CDR3 DNA: TGTGCCAGCAGCAATGGACTAGCGGGAGGGTTCGGGTCCAGGGATGAGCAGTTCTTC.

This clone occurred once. This chain links TRBV5-1 with TRBJ2-5; 10 positions match TRBD1. The CDR3 has 17 amino acids. Germline V gene sequence: CDR1 SGHRS, CDR2 YFSETQ. Unmatched junction bases numbered 6, after V lost 0 bases and J lost 1 base. The DNA of the CDR3 is TGCGCCAGCAGCTTGGGGGGGACAGGGGACTTCCAAGAGACCCAGTACTTC. It codes for CASSLGGTGDFQETQYF.

The genes are TRBV28 and TRBJ2-4; 8 bases fit TRBD1. The CDR3 covers 13 residues. With V trimmed by 7 bases and J by 6 bases, 5 bases remained unmatched. The V gene's germline CDR1 is MDHEN and CDR2 SYDVKM. Here the CDR3 reads CASTTGGINIQYF. The CDR3, as DNA: TGTGCCAGCACCACAGGGGGAATAAACATTCAGTACTTC.

The chain links TRBV18 to TRBJ2-1; the match to TRBD2 covers 12 bases. The length of the CDR3 is 15 residues. Per germline, CDR1 KGHSH and CDR2 LQKENI. J was trimmed by 8 bases and V by 2 bases; bases with no gene match: 4. CDR3 nucleotides: TGTGCCAGCTCACCATTGACTAGCGGGAGTTATGAGCAGTTCTTC. This translates into CASSPLTSGSYEQFF. Filled out from reference TRBV18 and TRBJ2-1, the complete variable domain reads NAGVMQNPRHLVRRRGQEARLRCSPMKGHSHVYWYRQLPEEGLKFMVYLQKENIIDESGMPKERFSAEFPKEGPSILRIQQVVRGDSAAYFCASSPLTSGSYEQFFGPGTRLTVL.

This clone was detected once. V gene TRBV5-4 combines with J gene TRBJ2-7, with TRBD1 matching 7 bases. The CDR3 runs to 15 residues. Germline-derived CDR1 and CDR2 are SGHNT and YYREEE (reference sequence). The V gene end was trimmed by 4 bases and the J gene end by 4 bases; junction bases not matched to a gene: 11. CDR3 loop: CASSSSGGVRYEQYF. CDR3 nucleotides: TGTGCCAGCAGCAGCTCAGGGGGAGTAAGATACGAGCAGTACTTC.

The chain joins TRBV7-9 to TRBJ1-1, with a tentative D call TRBD1 (5 bases). V lost 4 bases, J lost 1 base, and 7 bases lay in between. Germline values: CDR1 SEHNR, CDR2 FQNEAQ (reference sequence). CDR3 length equals 13 residues. The CDR3 protein is CASSSDRNTEAFF. CDR3 nucleotides: TGTGCCAGCAGCTCCGACAGGAACACTGAAGCTTTCTTT.

This sequence joins TRBV10-3 and TRBJ2-1; a possible D gene is TRBD2 (5 bases). The length of the CDR3 is 16 residues. With 4 bases removed from V and 0 bases from J, the gap between germline ends came to 13 bases. Germline V gives CDR1 ENHRY, CDR2 SYGVKD. Written as DNA, the CDR3 is TGTGCCATCAGTGGTGGAGCGGTAAGCTCCTACAATGAGCAGTTCTTC. Translating gives CAISGGAVSSYNEQFF.

This clone was seen a handful of times. Sequence at one end of the junction differs from germline and may be a read error. This chain uses TRBV5-8 with TRBJ2-5; D uncertain. The CDR3 length is 12 residues. Looked up from germline, CDR1 is SGHTS and CDR2 is YDEGEE. Here the CDR3 DNA reads TGTGCCAGCAGCTACAAAACAAGATCGATTGACTTC. Its translation: CASSYKTRSIDF.

The rearrangement joins TRBV9 to TRBJ2-7; 8 bases agree with TRBD1. The CDR3 has 16 amino acids. With 0 bases clipped from V and 2 bases from J, the junction kept 7 bases outside the gene matches. Looked up from germline, CDR1 is SGDLS and CDR2 is YYNGEE. In nucleotides, the CDR3 is TGTGCCAGCAGCGTAGGAGGGACAGGATATGCCTACGAGCAGTACTTC. Its protein is CASSVGGTGYAYEQYF.

The chain joins TRBV27 to TRBJ2-7; tentatively, D is TRBD1 (7 bases). CDR1 is MNHEY, CDR2 SMNVEV, per germline (reference sequence). V lost 6 bases and J 3 bases, leaving 18 bases between the germline ends. CDR3 length: 15 amino acids. This CDR3 reads CASSPEGAKRYEQYF. CDR3 DNA sequence: TGTGCCAGCAGCCCGGAGGGGGCTAAGCGCTACGAGCAGTACTTC.

V and J are TRBV6-5 and TRBJ1-1; weak D call: TRBD1 (6 bases). Trimming shortened V by 5 bases and J by 5 bases, and 9 bases separated the two germline ends. The CDR3 length is 12 residues. CDR1 and CDR2 (germline): MNHEY, SVGAGI. CDR3: CASSEGGTEAFF. The CDR3 DNA reads as TGTGCCAGCAGTGAAGGGGGAACTGAAGCTTTCTTT.

The rearrangement uses TRBV19 and TRBJ1-5, with 9 positions matching TRBD1. The germline CDR1 and CDR2 sequences are LNHDA and SQIVND (reference sequence). V dropped 7 bases and J dropped 3; count of bases not matched to a gene: 4. The CDR3 totals 14 residues. The CDR3, as DNA: TGTGCCAGTACCAGGGACAGGGCCAATCAGCCCCAGCATTTT. It is translated as CASTRDRANQPQHF. Full variable domain (rest looked up from reference TRBV19 and TRBJ1-5): DGGITQSPKYLFRKEGQNVTLSCEQNLNHDAMYWYRQDPGQGLRLIYYSQIVNDFQKGDIAEGYSVSREKKESFPLTVTSAQKNPTAFYLCASTRDRANQPQHFGDGTRLSIL.